The 17 T cell receptor beta chains in this list originate from one sample, sequenced in a study of T cells after yellow fever vaccination (dated by TCRdb to the late 2010s). The method behind the library was 5' RACE. Instrument used: Illumina HiSeq 2500. Starting from the raw public reads, TCRdb applied fastp trimming at Q25, assembled clones with MiXCR and retained in-frame beta chains. Each record represents a unique CDR3 protein, reported with the most common genes and DNA among its rows. The sample data list approximately 160,000 distinct CDR3 sequences, and 6.2% of these were observed just once. About 2.8% of the sample is taken by the ten largest. The treatment or condition label, read with the paper, signifies: live attenuated yellow fever vaccine strain. Sequencing used CD4+ T cells sorted from PBMCs, obtained on the day of the first yellow fever vaccination. The origin of the receptors is a man between 18 and 29 years old who received the YFV17D yellow fever vaccine.

This clonotype came up many times. The genes are TRBV7-3 and TRBJ2-7; weak D call: TRBD1 (6 bases). Germline V gives CDR1 SGHTA, CDR2 FQGTGA. Trimming pared 5 bases from V and 6 bases from J, leaving 11 bases between. The CDR3 totals 12 residues. The CDR3 DNA sequence: TGTGCCAGCAGCATAAGGACAGTCGAGCAGTACGTC. Translated, it gives CASSIRTVEQYV.

There are many counts of this clonotype. This chain connects TRBV4-3 to TRBJ2-5; D unclear. The CDR3 totals 16 residues. Deletions cut 0 bases from V and 0 bases from J, with 11 bases between. Looked up from germline, CDR1 is LGHNA and CDR2 is YSLEER. In DNA form, the CDR3 reads TGCGCCAGCAGCCAAGATTATGTTTCGTACCAAGAGACCCAGTACTTC. It translates to CASSQDYVSYQETQYF.

This clonotype showed up many times. J is TRBJ2-7 and V is TRBV20-1; D is ambiguous. Trimming shortened V by 5 bases and J by 0 bases, and 11 bases separated the two germline ends. Germline lookup yields CDR1 DFQATT and CDR2 SNEGSKA (reference sequence). The CDR3 is made up of 13 amino acids. The CDR3 DNA reads as TGCAGTGCTGACCGGGCTTCCTCCTACGAGCAGTACTTC. Translated, it gives CSADRASSYEQYF.

The chain carries TRBV6-5 and TRBJ1-5; D call uncertain. The ends were cut back, 0 bases at V and 3 bases at J, with 9 bases in the middle. CDR3 size: 15 residues. Germline V gene lookup returns CDR1 MNHEY and CDR2 SVGAGI. The CDR3 sequence is CASSYSRVSNQPQHF. CDR3 bases: TGTGCCAGCAGTTACTCTAGAGTTTCCAATCAGCCCCAGCATTTT.

This clonotype came up a few times. The CDR3 here is CASSSRSRFSGNTIYF. In DNA, the CDR3 is TGTGCCAGCAGCTCCAGGTCGAGATTCTCTGGAAACACCATATATTTT. The chain employs TRBV7-2 and TRBJ1-3; D not resolved. Trimming removed 4 bases from V and 0 bases from J, with 13 bases in between. The CDR3 covers 16 residues. From germline, CDR1 is SGHTA and CDR2 FQGNSA.

This clonotype was detected ten times or more. The chain has TRBV24-1 and TRBJ2-5; 7 bases are shared with TRBD1. Trimming cost V 3 bases and J 0 bases; bases outside gene matches: 9. This CDR3 has 17 amino acids. Germline assignment: CDR1 KGHDR and CDR2 SFDVKD. CDR3 DNA sequence: TGTGCCACCAGTGATAAAGGGGGCCGGAACAACCAAGAGACCCAGTACTTC. Its protein product is CATSDKGGRNNQETQYF.

This clonotype has a count of ten or more. The chain has TRBV10-3 and TRBJ2-7; 7 bases are a match to TRBD1. Germline V gene sequence: CDR1 ENHRY, CDR2 SYGVKD. Germline trimming cut 6 bases from V and 3 bases from J; bases unmatched to any gene: 8. CDR3 length: 14 amino acids. In DNA form, the CDR3 reads TGTGCCATCAGGGCGACAGGGTCTGACTACGAGCAGTACTTC. Protein product: CAIRATGSDYEQYF.

The table lists this clonotype with a few counts. V is TRBV5-1 and J is TRBJ2-2; 10 bases line up with TRBD1. Germline assignment: CDR1 SGHRS and CDR2 YFSETQ. The CDR3 runs 16 residues. V gave up 4 bases and J gave up 4 bases; unmatched junction bases: 7. The CDR3 DNA is TGCGCCAGCAGCCGTAGACAGGGGGCGACCACCGGGGAGCTGTTTTTT. Its protein product is CASSRRQGATTGELFF.

A few counts support this clonotype. The rearrangement joins TRBV11-1 to TRBJ1-4; D remains unclear. V was cut by 6 bases and J by 5 bases, with 28 bases left in between. The CDR3 totals 19 residues. Germline V gives CDR1 SGHAT, CDR2 FQDESV (reference sequence). CDR3 protein: CASSSGGGVFEFANEKLFF. The DNA for the CDR3 is TGTGCCAGCAGTTCGGGTGGTGGAGTGTTTGAATTTGCAAATGAAAAACTGTTTTTT. Combining the CDR3 with reference TRBV11-1 and TRBJ1-4 gives the whole variable domain EAEVAQSPRYKITEKSQAVAFWCDPISGHATLYWYRQILGQGPELLVQFQDESVVDDSQLPKDRFSAERLKGVDSTLKIQPAELGDSAMYLCASSSGGGVFEFANEKLFFGSGTQLSVL.

The gene calls are TRBV20-1 and TRBJ1-1, with 8 bases aligning to TRBD1. V was clipped by 4 bases and J by 3 bases; unmatched bases: 4. Germline CDR1 is DFQATT and CDR2 is SNEGSKA (reference sequence). The CDR3 has 13 residues. The CDR3 here is CSATQGGDTEAFF. The CDR3 nucleotides are TGCAGTGCTACACAGGGGGGGGACACTGAAGCTTTCTTT.

This chain joins TRBV11-2 and TRBJ1-1; 10 nucleotides match TRBD1. With V trimmed by 4 bases and J by 3 bases, 5 bases remained unmatched. This CDR3 comprises 15 residues. Germline loops: CDR1 SGHAT, CDR2 FQNNGV. The CDR3 bases are TGTGCCAGCAGCTCGGCCGGGACAGGGGACACTGAAGCTTTCTTT. Residues: CASSSAGTGDTEAFF.

This clonotype was recorded at least ten times. V is TRBV11-2 and J is TRBJ2-5; possibly TRBD1 or TRBD2 for D (5 bases each). In germline, CDR1 is SGHAT, CDR2 FQNNGV. The CDR3 runs 16 residues. V was trimmed by 0 bases and J by 5 bases, leaving 16 bases between them. CDR3 DNA: TGTGCCAGCAGCTTAGATCCGGCTAGCTGGGGGGAGACCCAGTACTTC. This codes for CASSLDPASWGETQYF.

This clonotype was seen only a few times. The chain recombines TRBV6-2 or TRBV6-3 with TRBJ1-6; D is perhaps TRBD1 (5 bases). Germline V CDR1 and CDR2: MNHEY, SVGEGT. Trimming stripped 5 bases from V and 8 bases from J, with 16 bases between. The CDR3 sequence is 15 residues long. The CDR3 DNA sequence: TGTGCCAGCAGTAAACAGGCGGTTCTACATTCACCCCTCCACTTT. Translated: CASSKQAVLHSPLHF.

This clonotype was seen many times. V gene TRBV20-1 combines with J gene TRBJ1-1; weak D call: TRBD1 (5 bases). CDR3 length: 13 amino acids. Germline CDR1 and CDR2: DFQATT and SNEGSKA (reference sequence). This chain's CDR3 is CSARVNPNTEAFF. CDR3 nucleotide sequence: TGCAGCGCCAGGGTGAACCCGAACACTGAAGCTTTCTTT.

This clonotype has ten or more counts. The chain uses TRBV12-3 or TRBV12-4 and TRBJ1-2; no clear D. The V and J ends lost 3 bases and 5 bases respectively, with 10 bases between them. The CDR3 has 13 amino acids. In nucleotides, the CDR3 is TGTGCCAGCAGTTTTCAGTCCACGTATGGCTACACCTTC. It encodes CASSFQSTYGYTF.

This clonotype was seen more than once but under ten times. The rearrangement links TRBV6-5 to TRBJ1-6; D is uncertain. The CDR3 is 16 amino acids. V shed 0 bases and J shed 6 bases, with 12 bases lying between them. The germline V gene has CDR1 MNHEY and CDR2 SVGAGI. DNA of the CDR3: TGTGCCAGCAGTTACTCCATTGGCCCCTTTAATTCACCCCTCCACTTT. This gives the protein CASSYSIGPFNSPLHF.

This clonotype has at least ten counts. The CDR3 sequence: CASSPPLGQYV. The CDR3 nucleotides are TGTGCCAGCAGCCCCCCTTTAGGGCAGTACGTC. This chain joins TRBV5-4 and TRBJ2-7; D ambiguous. The V gene lost 4 bases and the J gene lost 9 bases, with 11 bases spanning the gap. The CDR3 is 11 amino acids. Germline CDR1 and CDR2: SGHNT and YYREEE (reference sequence).